This is a list of T cell receptor beta chains from one sample in a study of T cell responses to AZD1222 COVID-19 vaccine. The data were produced by immunoSEQ multiplex PCR, yet TCRdb's version contains in-frame clones alone and is incomplete. The table records some 120,000 clones, about 86% of them present only once. The sequencing here drew on peripheral blood, taken on day 0 of AZD1222 vaccination. The receptors were sampled from an adult in good health. The CDR3 runs from the conserved cysteine through the conserved F or W. D genes are given only for firm matches. For some rows the clone size is stated as once, few or many, or as a class when expanded; others skip it.

abundance,d_gene,j_gene,v_gene,CDR3nt,CDR3aa
.,.,TRBJ1-1,TRBV18,TGTGCCAGCTCACTAGGCGACCGACTGAACACTGAAGCTTTCTTT,CASSLGDRLNTEAFF
.,TRBD2,TRBJ2-1,TRBV28,TGTGCCAGCAGTTCACCGGGACTAGCGGGAGTTGAGCAGTTCTTC,CASSSPGLAGVEQFF
few,.,TRBJ1-2,TRBV27,TGTGCCAGCAGCCTGTCCCTGGGGGGCTATGGCTACACCTTC,CASSLSLGGYGYTF
.,.,TRBJ2-7,TRBV6-5,TGTGCCAGCAGTTACGGTCGGGGCCCCACCTACGAGCAGTACTTC,CASSYGRGPTYEQYF
.,.,TRBJ2-4,TRBV4-2,TGTGCCAGCAGCCAAGATGTTACTACAGCCAAAAACATTCAGTACTTC,CASSQDVTTAKNIQYF
few,TRBD1,TRBJ1-2,TRBV11-2,TGTGCCAGCAGCAAGGGACAGGGTAGGACGGCTAACTATGGCTACACCTTC,CASSKGQGRTANYGYTF
.,TRBD2,TRBJ2-3,TRBV2,TGTGCCAGCAGTGATGTTAGCGGGGAAACAGATACGCAGTATTTT,CASSDVSGETDTQYF
.,.,TRBJ2-7,TRBV5-1,TGCGCCAGCAGCCCGGGACTTTTGGTGGCCTACGAGCAGTACTTC,CASSPGLLVAYEQYF
once,.,TRBJ2-5,TRBV14,TGTGCCAGCAGCCAAGGGGCTAGCCCCCCGCGGGAGACCCAGTACTTC,CASSQGASPPRETQYF
.,TRBD2,TRBJ2-7,TRBV2,TGTGCCAGCAGCAGGACTAGCGGGAGGAAGTACGAGCAGTACTTC,CASSRTSGRKYEQYF
.,.,TRBJ1-6,TRBV3-1/TRBV3-2,TGTGCCAGCAGCCAGGAATGGACAATCAATTCACCCCTCCACTTT,CASSQEWTINSPLHF
few,.,TRBJ2-7,TRBV27,TGTGCCAGCAGGACTAATATGGGCTCCTACGAGCAGTACTTC,CASRTNMGSYEQYF
.,TRBD1,TRBJ1-3,TRBV5-1,TGCGCCAGCAGCCTCGGGACAGGTGTCTCTGGAAACACCATATATTTT,CASSLGTGVSGNTIYF
.,TRBD2,TRBJ2-1,TRBV7-8,TGTGCCAGCAGCTTAGGGGTGCGGGGGAATGAGCAGTTCTTC,CASSLGVRGNEQFF
.,.,TRBJ2-5,TRBV7-2,TGTGCCAGCAGCTTATCCGGGACACCTGGGGGAGAGACCCAGTACTTC,CASSLSGTPGGETQYF
.,.,TRBJ2-5,TRBV27,TGTGCCAGCAGTTTGGGGGAGACCCAGTACTTC,CASSLGETQYF
.,.,TRBJ1-6,TRBV7-2,TGTGCCAGCAGCTTACAGTCCGATTCACCCCTCCACTTT,CASSLQSDSPLHF
.,.,TRBJ1-5,TRBV29-1,TGCAGCGGCACGGTGGAACGGGAGGGGAATCAGCCCCAGCATTTT,CSGTVEREGNQPQHF
.,.,TRBJ2-5,TRBV28,TGTGCCAGCAGTTTAGTTGGTCGGACTCCCGAGACCCAGTACTTC,CASSLVGRTPETQYF
.,.,TRBJ1-6,TRBV5-1,TGCGCCAGCAGCTTGGCAGCTGAAACAGATTATAATTCACCCCTCCACTTT,CASSLAAETDYNSPLHF
.,.,TRBJ2-7,TRBV28,TGTGCCAGCACGGGACGGAGCTCCTACGAGCAGTACTTC,CASTGRSSYEQYF
.,.,TRBJ2-3,TRBV6-5,TGTGCCATTGTACAGGAGGCGGGTTTTTCAGATACGCAGTATTTT,CAIVQEAGFSDTQYF
.,.,TRBJ2-7,TRBV9,TGTGCCAGCAGCGTAGCCGTTGGCAGCTCCTACGAGCAGTACTTC,CASSVAVGSSYEQYF
.,TRBD2,TRBJ2-3,TRBV11-2,TGTGCCAGCAGCTCCCGGGGAGGGCGGGCAGATACGCAGTATTTT,CASSSRGGRADTQYF
once,.,TRBJ1-4,TRBV7-2,TGTGCCAGCAGCTTAGCCCCCCGGGGTCAGGAAAAACTGTTTTTT,CASSLAPRGQEKLFF
.,.,TRBJ2-2,TRBV7-9,TGTGCCAGCAGCAAACGACGGGACTACACCGGGGAGCTGTTTTTT,CASSKRRDYTGELFF
.,.,TRBJ1-1,TRBV28,TGTGCCAGCAGACGCAGTATGAACACTGAAGCTTTCTTT,CASRRSMNTEAFF
.,TRBD1,TRBJ2-7,TRBV2,TGTGCCAGCAGGACAGGGGGCGGCAGAGACGAGCAGTACTTC,CASRTGGGRDEQYF
.,.,TRBJ1-1,TRBV9,TGTGCCAGCGGCGAGGGGCTAAGGAACACTGAAGCTTTCTTT,CASGEGLRNTEAFF
.,TRBD2,TRBJ2-5,TRBV5-4,TGTGCCAGCAGCATAAGACTAGCGGGAGGAGAGACCCAGTACTTC,CASSIRLAGGETQYF
.,TRBD1,TRBJ1-6,TRBV2,TGTGCCAGCAGTGAAAGGACAGGGGGGCCCCTCCACTTT,CASSERTGGPLHF
.,.,TRBJ1-1,TRBV28,TGTGCCACCCAAGGGGCAGGGTTTATGAACACTGAAGCTTTCTTT,CATQGAGFMNTEAFF
.,.,TRBJ1-2,TRBV19,TGTGCCAGTAGTGATACAGGACAATATGGCTACACCTTC,CASSDTGQYGYTF
.,.,TRBJ1-6,TRBV3-1/TRBV3-2,TGTGCCAGCAGCCACGTGCCGGGCACAAATTCACCCCTCCACTTT,CASSHVPGTNSPLHF
.,TRBD1,TRBJ1-5,TRBV2,TGTGCCAGCAACCTAGACAGGGGCAATCAGCCCCAGCATTTT,CASNLDRGNQPQHF
.,TRBD2,TRBJ2-5,TRBV4-3,TGCGCCAGCAGCCAAGATCGATTGGCTAGCGGGAATCAAGAGACCCAGTACTTC,CASSQDRLASGNQETQYF
.,.,TRBJ1-5,TRBV6-4,TGTGCCAGCAGCCAGACAGAGAATCAGCCCCAGCATTTT,CASSQTENQPQHF
.,TRBD1,TRBJ2-7,TRBV19,TGTGCCAGTAGTTTGGACAGGGCAGAGCAGTACTTC,CASSLDRAEQYF
.,.,TRBJ2-2,TRBV5-1,TGCGCCAGCAGCTTGGCAGGATACACCGGGGAGCTGTTTTTT,CASSLAGYTGELFF
few,.,TRBJ2-7,TRBV15,TGTGCCACCAGCAGAGAACTAGGGGGGGAGCAGTACTTC,CATSRELGGEQYF
.,.,TRBJ2-7,TRBV18,TGTGCCAGCTCACCAAGTGGGCAGGGAGGCTACGAGCAGTACTTC,CASSPSGQGGYEQYF